This entry lists 20 T cell receptor beta chains sequenced from one sample in a study of identical twins (TCRdb year 2016). The library relied on 5' RACE. The sample was run on an Illumina HiSeq 2000. The public sequencing data were trimmed at Q25 with fastp and processed into clonotypes with MiXCR by TCRdb, which kept only in-frame beta chains. Every entry covers one CDR3 protein and lists the most common genes and DNA from its rows. For this sample the table gives about 280,000 distinct CDR3 sequences, of which about 8.1% were detected only once. Together, the top ten hold roughly 2.1% of the sample. The same data also contributed to another study, on yellow fever vaccine responses in identical twins.

The specimen sequenced was memory (CD45RO+) T cells sorted from blood. Taken with the paper, the label for cell subset or site translates to: CD45RO+ enriched T cells. All receptors derive from a woman between 18 and 29 years old in good health.

The table lists this clonotype with a few counts. The V gene is TRBV14, the J gene TRBJ2-3; D uncertain. This CDR3 is 16 amino acids long. Germline V gives CDR1 SGHDN, CDR2 FVKESK. Trimming stripped 0 bases from V and 0 bases from J, with 10 bases between. In nucleotides, the CDR3 is TGTGCCAGCAGCCAAGAGCCGAATCCCAGCACAGATACGCAGTATTTT. It yields the protein CASSQEPNPSTDTQYF.

This clonotype showed up many times. The chain joins TRBV3-1 to TRBJ1-4, with 12 positions matching TRBD1. Germline trimming cut 4 bases from V and 8 bases from J; bases unmatched to any gene: 8. The CDR3 is made up of 16 amino acids. Germline CDR1 and CDR2: LGHDT and YNNKEL (reference sequence). The chain's CDR3 is CASSPGTGGLAEKLFF. In DNA form, the CDR3 reads TGTGCCAGCAGCCCCGGGACAGGGGGCCTGGCGGAAAAACTGTTTTTT. Drawing the rest from reference TRBV3-1 and TRBJ1-4, the complete variable domain is DTAVSQTPKYLVTQMGNDKSIKCEQNLGHDTMYWYKQDSKKFLKIMFSYNNKELIINETVPNRFSPKSPDKAHLNLHINSLELGDSAVYFCASSPGTGGLAEKLFFGSGTQLSVL.

Here the CDR3 reads CASSPWGRTGELFF. The CDR3 coding sequence is TGTGCCAGCAGTCCTTGGGGGCGAACCGGGGAGCTGTTTTTT. The rearrangement joins TRBV6-1 to TRBJ2-2; D might be TRBD1 (6 bases). Germline lookup yields CDR1 MNHNS and CDR2 SASEGT. Trimming removed 5 bases from V and 5 bases from J, with 12 bases in between. CDR3 size: 14 residues.

This clonotype was detected only a few times. V is TRBV18 and J is TRBJ2-7, with 14 bases that match TRBD2. Trimming took 3 bases from V and 7 from J; bases not matched to a gene: 11. Looked up from germline, CDR1 is KGHSH and CDR2 is LQKENI. There are 17 residues in the CDR3. The CDR3 DNA follows: TGTGCCAGCTCACCTACCCGCTCGGGACTAGCGGGGGAAGAGCAGTACGTC. Translation: CASSPTRSGLAGEEQYV.

The rearrangement joins TRBV6-2 or TRBV6-3 to TRBJ2-7; the match to TRBD1 covers 10 bases. The CDR3 is made up of 15 amino acids. CDR1 is MNHEY, CDR2 SVGEGT, per germline. V gave up 5 bases and J gave up 4 bases; unmatched junction bases: 8. The CDR3 is CASSAIGTGAYEQYF. The CDR3 DNA reads as TGTGCCAGCAGTGCCATTGGGACAGGGGCTTACGAGCAGTACTTC.

This clonotype was picked up a small number of times. This chain connects TRBV18 to TRBJ1-5; D perhaps matches TRBD1 (5 bases). Looked up from germline, CDR1 is KGHSH and CDR2 is LQKENI. The length of the CDR3 is 14 residues. Trimming stripped 3 bases from V and 5 bases from J, with 11 bases between. CDR3 amino acids: CASSPGRVDQPQHF. The CDR3, as DNA: TGTGCCAGCTCACCGGGGCGGGTAGATCAGCCCCAGCATTTT.

The chain uses TRBV5-6 and TRBJ1-2; D gene ambiguous. The germline V gene encodes CDR1 SGHDT and CDR2 YYEEEE. This CDR3 is built from 15 residues. With 0 bases removed from V and 8 bases from J, the gap between germline ends came to 17 bases. CDR3 sequence (DNA): TGTGCCAGCAGCTTGGCGAAGACGGCCCAGCGAGGCTACACCTTC. This encodes CASSLAKTAQRGYTF.

This clonotype was found many times. J is TRBJ2-6 and V is TRBV12-3 or TRBV12-4; no clear D. The CDR3 spans 13 residues. V lost 6 bases, J lost 0 bases, and 3 bases lay in between. CDR3 region: CASRASGANVLTF. Here the CDR3 DNA reads TGTGCCAGCAGAGCCTCTGGGGCCAACGTCCTGACTTTC.

J is TRBJ2-3 and V is TRBV20-1; 7 bases agree with TRBD2. V gave up 5 bases and J gave up 0 bases; unmatched junction bases: 8. CDR3 length equals 15 residues. The germline gives CDR1 DFQATT, CDR2 SNEGSKA (reference sequence). CDR3 coding DNA: TGCAGTGCTCCCCTAGCGGATACGAGCACAGATACGCAGTATTTT. Encoded protein: CSAPLADTSTDTQYF.

The chain recombines TRBV15 with TRBJ2-2, with D possibly TRBD2 on 5 matching bases. The V gene's germline CDR1 is LNHNV and CDR2 YYDKDF (reference sequence). V gave up 0 bases and J gave up 2 bases, with 16 bases separating them. The CDR3 contains 18 residues. The CDR3 DNA sequence: TGTGCCACCAGCAGAGATTACTCTAGCCTAGAAAACACCGGGGAGCTGTTTTTT. Residues: CATSRDYSSLENTGELFF.

For the CDR3, the DNA is TGTGCCAGCAGCGCCTACGAGCAGTACTTC. Its translation is CASSAYEQYF. This chain uses TRBV2 with TRBJ2-7, with no clear D. The CDR3 contains 10 residues. Germline CDR1 and CDR2: SNHLY and FYNNEI. The V end was cut by 6 bases, the J end by 2 bases, with 2 bases between. Full variable domain (rest looked up from reference TRBV2 and TRBJ2-7): EPEVTQTPSHQVTQMGQEVILRCVPISNHLYFYWYRQILGQKVEFLVSFYNNEISEKSEIFDDQFSVERPDGSNFTLKIRSTKLEDSAMYFCASSAYEQYFGPGTRLTVT.

This clonotype was seen repeatedly, ten times or more. The V call is TRBV10-3, the J call TRBJ2-7, with D possibly being TRBD2 (5 bases). The CDR3 has 15 amino acids. V was cut by 3 bases and J by 4 bases, with 16 bases left in between. Germline V gene lookup returns CDR1 ENHRY and CDR2 SYGVKD. DNA of the CDR3: TGTGCCATCAGTGAAAGACTCGGAGGCCAATACGAGCAGTACTTC. The encoded protein is CAISERLGGQYEQYF.

The V call is TRBV20-1, the J call TRBJ2-4, with 9 bases fitting TRBD1. Trimming removed 6 bases from V and 0 bases from J; junction bases left unmatched: 6. The CDR3 runs to 15 residues. Germline V gene lookup returns CDR1 DFQATT and CDR2 SNEGSKA (reference sequence). CDR3: CSAVHRGQAKNIQYF. Written as DNA, the CDR3 is TGCAGTGCCGTACACAGGGGGCAAGCCAAAAACATTCAGTACTTC.

Ten or more counts support this clonotype. This chain connects TRBV20-1 to TRBJ2-1, with D unresolved. Germline V gives CDR1 DFQATT, CDR2 SNEGSKA (reference sequence). V lost 4 bases and J 2 bases, leaving 12 bases between the germline ends. The CDR3 extends over 14 amino acids. The CDR3 loop is CSATGAPTYNEQFF. CDR3 coding DNA: TGCAGTGCTACCGGTGCCCCAACCTACAATGAGCAGTTCTTC.

This clonotype was detected ten times or more. This chain connects TRBV14 to TRBJ2-2; TRBD2 might be the D (5 bases). Trimming removed 4 bases from V and 5 bases from J, with 14 bases in between. The CDR3 extends over 15 amino acids. Germline CDR1 and CDR2: SGHDN and FVKESK. CDR3 nucleotides: TGTGCCAGCAGCCCCCCGGGAAGGTATACCGGGGAGCTGTTTTTT. Translating it yields CASSPPGRYTGELFF.

This clonotype was picked up a small number of times. The chain carries TRBV20-1 and TRBJ2-7; 9 bases align to TRBD2. V trimming: 7 bases; J trimming: 9 bases; junction bases outside the gene matches: 13. Germline loops: CDR1 DFQATT, CDR2 SNEGSKA (reference sequence). The CDR3 runs to 13 residues. The CDR3 DNA reads as TGCAGTGTGGAGGGGATAGCGGGAGAGGGGCAGTACTTC. This sequence encodes CSVEGIAGEGQYF.

This clonotype was counted ten times or more. This rearrangement joins TRBV15 to TRBJ2-1; D perhaps matches TRBD2 (6 bases). This CDR3 has 14 amino acids. Trimming cost V 1 base and J 8 bases, with 12 bases left between them. Germline V gene lookup returns CDR1 LNHNV and CDR2 YYDKDF (reference sequence). The CDR3 DNA reads TGTGCCACCAGCAGAGCGGGGGAATATGATGAGCAGTTCTTC. Amino acids: CATSRAGEYDEQFF. Looking up the rest from reference TRBV15 and TRBJ2-1 gives the full variable domain: DAMVIQNPRYQVTQFGKPVTLSCSQTLNHNVMYWYQQKSSQAPKLLFHYYDKDFNNEADTPDNFQSRRPNTSFCFLDIRSPGLGDTAMYLCATSRAGEYDEQFFGPGTRLTVL.

The table lists this clonotype with a few counts. The CDR3 DNA reads TGTGCCATCAGTACAGGTCTGGAGAGAAGATCAGATACGCAGTATTTT. It encodes CAISTGLERRSDTQYF. The chain recombines TRBV10-3 with TRBJ2-3, with a tentative D call TRBD1 (5 bases). CDR1 ENHRY and CDR2 SYGVKD come from the germline V gene. This CDR3 comprises 16 residues. Trimming removed 5 bases from V and 4 bases from J, with 19 bases in between.

This clonotype occurred many times. The V call is TRBV7-9, the J call TRBJ2-7; weak D call: TRBD1 (6 bases). The germline V gene has CDR1 SEHNR and CDR2 FQNEAQ (reference sequence). V lost 3 bases and J lost 3, with 9 bases in between. This CDR3 has 13 amino acids. The CDR3, as DNA: TGTGCCAGCAGCTTGAGGGACATCTACGAGCAGTACTTC. The encoded protein is CASSLRDIYEQYF.

A few counts support this clonotype. This chain connects TRBV15 to TRBJ2-2, with 13 positions matching TRBD2. With 1 base clipped from V and 4 bases from J, the junction kept 0 bases outside the gene matches. The CDR3 runs 16 residues. The V gene's germline CDR1 is LNHNV and CDR2 YYDKDF (reference sequence). The CDR3 DNA is TGTGCCACCAGCAGAGGGACTAGCGGGGGCACCGGGGAGCTGTTTTTT. Its translation is CATSRGTSGGTGELFF.